This T cell receptor beta chain derives from a study of cytomegalovirus exposure and HLA in healthy donors. It was with 60 Vbeta and 13 Jbeta primers that the PCR ran. Sequencing was performed with immunoSEQ multiplex PCR; in TCRdb, only in-frame clones are kept and a portion is missing. Of around 150,000 clones listed, about 86% are singletons. V lost 5 bases, J lost 5 bases, and 8 bases stayed unmatched. This CDR3 comprises 14 residues. Germline CDR1 SGHNT, CDR2 YENEEA. The rearrangement links TRBV11-3 to TRBJ1-2; 7 bases align to TRBD1. Source material: PBMCs. This receptor was taken from a man aged 40-55 years in good health and CMV-seropositive. The CDR3 coding sequence is TGTGCCAGCAGCCAGTACGGGACAGTTTATGGCTACACCTTC. It yields the protein CASSQYGTVYGYTF. The whole variable domain, remainder taken from reference TRBV11-3 and TRBJ1-2, is EAGVVQSPRYKIIEKKQPVAFWCNPISGHNTLYWYLQNLGQGPELLIRYENEEAVDDSQLPKDRFSAERLKGVDSTLKIQPAELGDSAVYLCASSQYGTVYGYTFGSGTRLTVV.